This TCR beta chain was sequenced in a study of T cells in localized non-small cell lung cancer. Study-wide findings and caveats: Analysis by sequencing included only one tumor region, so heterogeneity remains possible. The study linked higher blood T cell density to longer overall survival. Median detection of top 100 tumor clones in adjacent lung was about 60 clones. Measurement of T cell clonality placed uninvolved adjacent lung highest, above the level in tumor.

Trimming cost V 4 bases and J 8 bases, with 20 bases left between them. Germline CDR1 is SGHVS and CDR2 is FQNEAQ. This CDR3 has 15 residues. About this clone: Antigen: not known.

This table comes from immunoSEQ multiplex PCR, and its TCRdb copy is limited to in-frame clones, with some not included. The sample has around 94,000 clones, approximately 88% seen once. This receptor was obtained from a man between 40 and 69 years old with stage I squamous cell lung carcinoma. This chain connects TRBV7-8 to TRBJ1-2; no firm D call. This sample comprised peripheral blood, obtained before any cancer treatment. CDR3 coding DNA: TGTGCCAGCAGCTCCCCCCGGCGCCCCCAGGAGGGCTACACCTTC. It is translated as CASSSPRRPQEGYTF.